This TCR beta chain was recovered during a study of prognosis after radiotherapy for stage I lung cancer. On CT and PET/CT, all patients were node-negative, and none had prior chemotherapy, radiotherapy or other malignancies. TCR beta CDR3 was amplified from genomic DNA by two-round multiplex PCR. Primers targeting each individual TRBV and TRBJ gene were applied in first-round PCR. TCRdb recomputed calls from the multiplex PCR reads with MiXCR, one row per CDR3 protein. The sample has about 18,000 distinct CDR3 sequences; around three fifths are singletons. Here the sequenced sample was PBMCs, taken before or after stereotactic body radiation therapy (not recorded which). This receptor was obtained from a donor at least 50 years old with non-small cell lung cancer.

The CDR3 protein is CSAREREFEQFF. In DNA, the CDR3 is TGCAGTGCTAGAGAGCGGGAGTTTGAGCAGTTCTTC. This sequence joins TRBV20-1 and TRBJ2-1; TRBD2 matches 7 bases. Trimming removed 0 bases from V and 9 bases from J; junction bases left unmatched: 2. Germline assignment: CDR1 DFQATT and CDR2 SNEGSKA (reference sequence). This CDR3 is 12 amino acids long.